Below, one T cell receptor (beta chain) is given with its context. Measured with immunoSEQ multiplex PCR; TCRdb has only the in-frame clones, and not every one. The table lists 200,000 to 250,000 clones, about 87% of them singletons. This specimen comes from a study of blood T cell repertoires in COVID-19. The V gene end was trimmed by 4 bases and the J gene end by 1 base; junction bases not matched to a gene: 7. The CDR3 consists of 16 residues. Germline V gene data show CDR1 as SGHRS and CDR2 as YFSETQ. The specimen was PBMCs or T cells enriched from blood (not recorded which). This rearrangement joins TRBV5-1 to TRBJ1-1; 10 nucleotides line up with TRBD1. The sequence was obtained from a woman younger than 45 who had recovered from COVID-19. The CDR3 DNA reads TGCGCCAGCAGCCCCGAGACAGGGGGCTGGAACACTGAAGCTTTCTTT. It encodes CASSPETGGWNTEAFF. The whole variable domain, filled in from reference TRBV5-1 and TRBJ1-1, reads KAGVTQTPRYLIKTRGQQVTLSCSPISGHRSVSWYQQTPGQGLQFLFEYFSETQRNKGNFPGRFSGRQFSNSRSEMNVSTLELGDSALYLCASSPETGGWNTEAFFGQGTRLTVV.